The clone carrying this T cell receptor beta chain was picked up a small number of times. Its antigen is as yet unknown. Libraries were made from TCR beta cDNA, and they carried unique molecular identifiers. TCRdb re-analysed the PCR reads in MiXCR, keeping a single row per CDR3 protein. In the table there are around 400,000 distinct CDR3 sequences, approximately 42% of which are singletons. The sample belongs to a study of post-analysis software for immune sequencing data. As for the study in general: The disease courses spanned relapsing-remitting, secondary progressive and progressive-relapsing forms of multiple sclerosis.

Study observations and caveats: Strong same-batch co-clustering of samples appeared with F measure clustering. The five TRBV segments detected at higher frequency in patients than in controls included TRBV5-6, TRBV5-1 and TRBV20-1. Compared against controls, patients with multiple sclerosis displayed significantly lower normalized Chao1 diversity.

The germline V and J ends were trimmed by 2 bases and 1 base, with 15 bases remaining between them. The CDR3 spans 16 residues. Germline CDR1 and CDR2: DFQATT and SNEGSKA (reference sequence). V usage is TRBV20-1 and J usage is TRBJ1-5; TRBD1 is a possible D gene (5 bases). The receptor's source is a girl under 10 years old with multiple sclerosis. The sequencing input was blood. The DNA of the CDR3 is TGCAGTGCTAGAAAGTATGGGGGACGGAGCAATCAGCCCCAGCATTTT. It yields the protein CSARKYGGRSNQPQHF.